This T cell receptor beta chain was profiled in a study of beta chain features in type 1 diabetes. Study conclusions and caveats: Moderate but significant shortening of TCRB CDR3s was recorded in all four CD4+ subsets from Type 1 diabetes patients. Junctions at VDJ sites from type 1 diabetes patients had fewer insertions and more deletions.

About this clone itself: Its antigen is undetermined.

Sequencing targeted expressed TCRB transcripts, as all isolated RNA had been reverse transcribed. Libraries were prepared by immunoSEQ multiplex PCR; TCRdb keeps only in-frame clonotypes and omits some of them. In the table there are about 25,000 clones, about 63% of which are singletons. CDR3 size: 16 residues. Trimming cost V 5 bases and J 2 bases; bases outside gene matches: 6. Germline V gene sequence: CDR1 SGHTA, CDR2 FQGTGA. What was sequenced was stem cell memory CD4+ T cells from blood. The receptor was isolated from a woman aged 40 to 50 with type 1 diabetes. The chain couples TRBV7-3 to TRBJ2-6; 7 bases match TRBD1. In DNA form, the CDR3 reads TGTGCCAGCAGCCCACAGGGGTGGCCTGGGGCCAACGTCCTGACTTTC. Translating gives CASSPQGWPGANVLTF.